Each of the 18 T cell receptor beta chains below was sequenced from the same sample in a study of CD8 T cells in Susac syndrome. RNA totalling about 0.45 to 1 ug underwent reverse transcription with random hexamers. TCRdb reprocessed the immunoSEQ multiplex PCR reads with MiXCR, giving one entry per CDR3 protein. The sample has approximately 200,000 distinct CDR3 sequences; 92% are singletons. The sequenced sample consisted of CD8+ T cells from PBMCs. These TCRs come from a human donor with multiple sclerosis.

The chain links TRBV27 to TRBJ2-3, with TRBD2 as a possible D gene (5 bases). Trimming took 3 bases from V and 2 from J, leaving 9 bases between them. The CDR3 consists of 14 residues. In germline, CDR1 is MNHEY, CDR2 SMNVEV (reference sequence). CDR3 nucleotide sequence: TGTGCCAGCAGTTTGCTAGCAGCCACAGATACGCAGTATTTT. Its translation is CASSLLAATDTQYF.

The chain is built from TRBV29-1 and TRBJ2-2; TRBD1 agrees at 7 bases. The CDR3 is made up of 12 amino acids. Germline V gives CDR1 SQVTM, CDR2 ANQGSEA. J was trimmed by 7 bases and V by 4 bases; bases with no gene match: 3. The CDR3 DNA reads TGCAGCGTTGTTGCAGGGGGCGGGGAGCTGTTTTTT. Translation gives CSVVAGGGELFF.

The CDR3 nucleotides are TGTGCCAGCAGCATCAAACTCCGGGACAGACCTATACGAGGGCAGTACTTC. Protein: CASSIKLRDRPIRGQYF. This sequence joins TRBV5-8 and TRBJ2-5; 7 bases fit TRBD1. With 4 bases clipped from V and 11 bases from J, the junction kept 23 bases outside the gene matches. CDR3 length: 17 amino acids. The germline V gene has CDR1 SGHTS and CDR2 YDEGEE.

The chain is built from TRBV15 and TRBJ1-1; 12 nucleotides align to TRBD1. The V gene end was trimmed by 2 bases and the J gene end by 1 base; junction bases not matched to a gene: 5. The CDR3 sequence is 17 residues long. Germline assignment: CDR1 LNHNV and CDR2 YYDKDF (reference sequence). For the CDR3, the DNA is TGTGCCACCAGCAGAAGGGACAGGGGGCGGGGGAACACTGAAGCTTTCTTT. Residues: CATSRRDRGRGNTEAFF.

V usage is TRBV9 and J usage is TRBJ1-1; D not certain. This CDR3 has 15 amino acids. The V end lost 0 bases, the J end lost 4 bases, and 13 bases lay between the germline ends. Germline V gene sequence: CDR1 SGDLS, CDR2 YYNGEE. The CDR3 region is CASSVDLRSPTEAFF. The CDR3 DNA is TGTGCCAGCAGCGTAGACCTAAGGTCTCCCACTGAAGCTTTCTTT.

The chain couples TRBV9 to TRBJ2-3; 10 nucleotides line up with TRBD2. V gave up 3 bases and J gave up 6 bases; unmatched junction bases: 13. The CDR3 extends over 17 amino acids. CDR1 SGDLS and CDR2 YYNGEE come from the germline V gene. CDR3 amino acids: CASSGGKAGGPSDTQYF. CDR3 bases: TGTGCCAGCAGCGGAGGGAAAGCGGGGGGGCCTTCTGATACGCAGTATTTT.

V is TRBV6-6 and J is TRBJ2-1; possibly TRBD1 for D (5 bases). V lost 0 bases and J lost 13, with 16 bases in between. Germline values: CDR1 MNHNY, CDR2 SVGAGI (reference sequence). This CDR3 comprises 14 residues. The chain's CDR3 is CASSYSYRSLTQFF. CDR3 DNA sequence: TGTGCCAGCAGTTACTCGTACAGGTCGCTCACACAGTTCTTC.

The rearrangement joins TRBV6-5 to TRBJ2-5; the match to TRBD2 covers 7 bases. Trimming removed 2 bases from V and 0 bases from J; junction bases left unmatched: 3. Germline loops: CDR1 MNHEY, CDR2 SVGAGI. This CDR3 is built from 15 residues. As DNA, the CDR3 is TGTGCCAGCAGTTACGGCGGGAGCTACCAAGAGACCCAGTACTTC. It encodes CASSYGGSYQETQYF.

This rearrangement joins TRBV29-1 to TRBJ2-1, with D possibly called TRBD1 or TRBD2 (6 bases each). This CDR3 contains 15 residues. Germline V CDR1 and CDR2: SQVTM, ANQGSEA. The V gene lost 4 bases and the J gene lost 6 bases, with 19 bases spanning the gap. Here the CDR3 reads CSVVGLRGAGNEQFF. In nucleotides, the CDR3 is TGCAGCGTTGTCGGCCTGAGGGGGGCAGGCAATGAGCAGTTCTTC.

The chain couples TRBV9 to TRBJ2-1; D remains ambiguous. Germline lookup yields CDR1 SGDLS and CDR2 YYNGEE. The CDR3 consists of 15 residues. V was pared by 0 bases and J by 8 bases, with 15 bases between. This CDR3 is CASSVDGGRRDEQFF. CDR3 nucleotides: TGTGCCAGCAGCGTAGACGGCGGACGCCGGGATGAGCAGTTCTTC.

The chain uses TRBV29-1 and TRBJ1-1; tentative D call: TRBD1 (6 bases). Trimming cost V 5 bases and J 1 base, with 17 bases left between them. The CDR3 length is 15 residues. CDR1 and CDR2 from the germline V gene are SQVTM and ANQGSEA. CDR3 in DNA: TGCAGCGTTTGGGGGGGCCTAGCAGGGAACACTGAAGCTTTCTTT. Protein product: CSVWGGLAGNTEAFF.

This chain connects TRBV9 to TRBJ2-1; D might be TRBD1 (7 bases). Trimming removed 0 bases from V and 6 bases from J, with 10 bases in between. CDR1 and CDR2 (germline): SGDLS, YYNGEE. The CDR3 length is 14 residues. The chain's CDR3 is CASSVAQGGNEQFF. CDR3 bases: TGTGCCAGCAGCGTAGCTCAGGGGGGCAATGAGCAGTTCTTC.

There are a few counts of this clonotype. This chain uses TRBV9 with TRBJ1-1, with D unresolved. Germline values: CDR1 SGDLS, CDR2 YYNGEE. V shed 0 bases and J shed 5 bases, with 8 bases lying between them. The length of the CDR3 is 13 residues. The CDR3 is CASSVGGETEAFF. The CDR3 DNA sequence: TGTGCCAGCAGCGTAGGTGGAGAGACTGAAGCTTTCTTT.

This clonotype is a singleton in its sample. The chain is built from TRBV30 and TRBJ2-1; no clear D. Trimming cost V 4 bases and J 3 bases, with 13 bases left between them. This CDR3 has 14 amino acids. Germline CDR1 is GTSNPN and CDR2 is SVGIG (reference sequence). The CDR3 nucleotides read TGTGCCTGGACCCCCGCGTGGGTCTACAATGAGCAGTTCTTC. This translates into CAWTPAWVYNEQFF.

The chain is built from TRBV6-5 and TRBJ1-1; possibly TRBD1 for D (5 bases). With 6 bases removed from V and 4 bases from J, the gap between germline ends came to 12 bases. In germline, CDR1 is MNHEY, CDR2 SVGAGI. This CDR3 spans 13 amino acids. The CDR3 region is CASSQIDSTEAFF. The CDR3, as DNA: TGTGCCAGCAGCCAAATCGACAGCACTGAAGCTTTCTTT.

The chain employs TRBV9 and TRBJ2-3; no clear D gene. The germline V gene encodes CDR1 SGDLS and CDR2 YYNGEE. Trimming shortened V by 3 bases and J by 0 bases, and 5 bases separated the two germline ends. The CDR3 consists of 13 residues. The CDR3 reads CASSGDSTDTQYF. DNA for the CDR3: TGTGCCAGCAGCGGAGACAGCACAGATACGCAGTATTTT.

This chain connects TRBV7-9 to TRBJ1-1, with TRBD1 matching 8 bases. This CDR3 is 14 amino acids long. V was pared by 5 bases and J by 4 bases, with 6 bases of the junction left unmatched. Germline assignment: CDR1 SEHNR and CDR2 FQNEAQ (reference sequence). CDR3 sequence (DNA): TGTGCCAGCAGCACGACGACAGGGGTCACTGAAGCTTTCTTT. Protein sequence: CASSTTTGVTEAFF.

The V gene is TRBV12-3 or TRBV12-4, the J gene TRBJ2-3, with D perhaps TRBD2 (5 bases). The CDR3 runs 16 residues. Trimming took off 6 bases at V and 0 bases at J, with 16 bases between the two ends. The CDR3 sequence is CASRPDFLASTDTQYF. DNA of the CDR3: TGTGCCAGCAGACCGGACTTCCTTGCTAGCACAGATACGCAGTATTTT.